This T cell receptor beta chain derives from a study of blood T cell repertoires in COVID-19. About the study: Acute and convalescent COVID-19 specimens originated in the United States, Italy and Spain. From T cells, B-cell-depleted T cells, or PBMCs came the material, which was cDNA or gDNA.

Original handling: The assay estimated nucleated cells by amplifying reference gene primers. Sequenced by immunoSEQ multiplex PCR; TCRdb stores in-frame clones only, minus some. V and J calls and clone size are copied from that table; D and trimming were computed from the DNA. The profile shows about 140,000 clones, 75% to 85% of them singletons. Looked up from germline, CDR1 is SGDLS and CDR2 is YYNGEE. CDR3 length equals 15 residues. The junction had 6 bases not matched to a gene; V was cut back by 3 bases and J by 3 bases. The material sequenced was peripheral blood. The clonotype was recovered from a woman aged 80 or over with acute or convalescent COVID-19. The chain employs TRBV9 and TRBJ2-7, with TRBD2 matching over 10 bases. CDR3 coding DNA: TGTGCCAGCAGCGCTCGGACTAGCGGTTACTACGAGCAGTACTTC. Translating gives CASSARTSGYYEQYF.